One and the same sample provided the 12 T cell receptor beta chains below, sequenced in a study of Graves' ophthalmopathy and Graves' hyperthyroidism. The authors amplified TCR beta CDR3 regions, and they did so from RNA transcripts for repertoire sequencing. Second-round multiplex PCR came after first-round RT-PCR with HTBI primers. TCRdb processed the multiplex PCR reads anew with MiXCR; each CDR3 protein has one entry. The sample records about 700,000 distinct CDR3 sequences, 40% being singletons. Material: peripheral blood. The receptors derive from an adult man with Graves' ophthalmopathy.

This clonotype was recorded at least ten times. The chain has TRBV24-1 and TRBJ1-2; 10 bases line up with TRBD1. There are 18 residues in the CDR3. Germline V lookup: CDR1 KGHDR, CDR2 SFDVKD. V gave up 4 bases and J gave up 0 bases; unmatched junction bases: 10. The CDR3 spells CATSDQGQGPSANYGYTF. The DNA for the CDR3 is TGTGCCACCAGTGACCAGGGACAGGGGCCTTCAGCTAACTATGGCTACACCTTC.

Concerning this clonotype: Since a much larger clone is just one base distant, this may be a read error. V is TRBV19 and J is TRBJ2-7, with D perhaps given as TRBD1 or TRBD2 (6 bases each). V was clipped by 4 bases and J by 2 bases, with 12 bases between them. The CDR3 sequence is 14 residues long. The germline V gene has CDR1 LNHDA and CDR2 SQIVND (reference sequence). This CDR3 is CASSKRGDTYEQYF. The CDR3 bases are TGTGCCAGTAGTAAGCGCGGGGACACCTACGAGCAGTACTTC. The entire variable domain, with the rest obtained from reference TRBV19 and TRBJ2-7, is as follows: DGGITQSPKYLFRKEGQNVTLSCEQNLNHDAMYWYRQDPGQGLRLIYYSQIVNDFQKGDIAEGYSVSREKKESFPLTVTSAQKNPTAFYLCASSKRGDTYEQYFGPGTRLTVT.

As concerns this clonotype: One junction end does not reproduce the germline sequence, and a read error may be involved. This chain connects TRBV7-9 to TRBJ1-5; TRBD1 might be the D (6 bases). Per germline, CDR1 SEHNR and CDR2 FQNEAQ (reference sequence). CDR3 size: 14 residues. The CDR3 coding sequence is TGTGCCAGCAGATTAGGGGGGCTCGGTCAGCCCCAGCATTTT. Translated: CASRLGGLGQPQHF.

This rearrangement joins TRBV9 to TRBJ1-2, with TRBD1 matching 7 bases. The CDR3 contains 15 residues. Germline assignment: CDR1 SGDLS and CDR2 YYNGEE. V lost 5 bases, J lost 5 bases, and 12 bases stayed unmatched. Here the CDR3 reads CASSTGDLGEYGYTF. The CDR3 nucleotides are TGTGCCAGCAGTACAGGGGATCTAGGGGAGTATGGCTACACCTTC.

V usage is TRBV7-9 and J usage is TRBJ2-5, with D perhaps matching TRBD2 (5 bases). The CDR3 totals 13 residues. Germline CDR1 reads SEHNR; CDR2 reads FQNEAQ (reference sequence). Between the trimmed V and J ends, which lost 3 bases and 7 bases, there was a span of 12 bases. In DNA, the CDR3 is TGTGCCAGCAGCTTGACGGGGAGAGTGACCCAGTACTTC. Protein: CASSLTGRVTQYF.

The CDR3 loop is CASSLAGTGAGELFF. Here the CDR3 DNA reads TGTGCCAGCAGTTTGGCCGGGACAGGGGCCGGGGAGCTGTTTTTT. J is TRBJ2-2 and V is TRBV25-1, with 10 positions matching TRBD1. J was trimmed by 6 bases and V by 5 bases; bases with no gene match: 6. This CDR3 comprises 15 residues. Germline assignment: CDR1 MGHDK and CDR2 SYGVNS.

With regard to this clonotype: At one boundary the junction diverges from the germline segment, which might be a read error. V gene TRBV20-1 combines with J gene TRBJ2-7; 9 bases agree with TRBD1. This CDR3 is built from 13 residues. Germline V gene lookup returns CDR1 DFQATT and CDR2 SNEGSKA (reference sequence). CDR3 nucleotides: TGCAGTGCTGGACAGGGGACTGGCTACGACCAGTACTTC. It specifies CSAGQGTGYDQYF.

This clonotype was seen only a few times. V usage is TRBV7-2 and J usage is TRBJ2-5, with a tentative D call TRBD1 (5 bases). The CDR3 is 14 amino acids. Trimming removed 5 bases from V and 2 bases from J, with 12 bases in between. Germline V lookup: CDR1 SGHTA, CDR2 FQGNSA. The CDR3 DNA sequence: TGTGCCAGCAGCCAATGGACAACTCAAGAGACCCAGTACTTC. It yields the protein CASSQWTTQETQYF.

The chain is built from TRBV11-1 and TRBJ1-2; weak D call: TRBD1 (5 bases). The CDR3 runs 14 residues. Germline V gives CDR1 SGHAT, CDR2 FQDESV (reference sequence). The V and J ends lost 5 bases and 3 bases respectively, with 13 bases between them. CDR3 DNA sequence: TGTGCCAGCAGCGTAACGACAGAGGACTATGGCTACACCTTC. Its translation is CASSVTTEDYGYTF.

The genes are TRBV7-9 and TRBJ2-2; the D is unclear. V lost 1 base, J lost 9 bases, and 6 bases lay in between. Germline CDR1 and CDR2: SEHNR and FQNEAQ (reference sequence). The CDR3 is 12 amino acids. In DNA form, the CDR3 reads TGTGCCAGCAGCTTAGATCTCAGGGAGCTGTTTTTT. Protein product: CASSLDLRELFF.

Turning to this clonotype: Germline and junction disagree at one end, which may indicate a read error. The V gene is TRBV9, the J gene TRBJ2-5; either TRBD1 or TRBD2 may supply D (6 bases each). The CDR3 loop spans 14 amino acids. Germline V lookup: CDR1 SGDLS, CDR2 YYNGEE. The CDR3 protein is CAGSVGGLPETQYF. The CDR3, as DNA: TGTGCCGGCAGCGTAGGGGGACTGCCAGAGACCCAGTACTTC. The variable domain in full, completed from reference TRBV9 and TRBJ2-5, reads DSGVTQTPKHLITATGQRVTLRCSPRSGDLSVYWYQQSLDQGLQFLIQYYNGEERAKGNILERFSAQQFPDLHSELNLSSLELGDSALYFCAGSVGGLPETQYFGPGTRLLVL.

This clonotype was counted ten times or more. In nucleotides, the CDR3 is TGTGCCAGCAGCTTGAGCCAGGGGGCAGGGACTAATGAAAAACTGTTTTTT. This sequence encodes CASSLSQGAGTNEKLFF. This chain uses TRBV7-9 with TRBJ1-4; 8 bases fit TRBD1. This CDR3 has 17 amino acids. The ends lost 3 bases at V and 2 bases at J; junction bases unmatched: 8. Germline lookup yields CDR1 SEHNR and CDR2 FQNEAQ (reference sequence).